This TCR beta chain was captured by sequencing in a study of long-term antiretroviral therapy in people with HIV. Assay version v3.0 of immunoSEQ was used, and it was run at survey level. Sequencing set out to capture roughly 40,000-50,000 T-cell genomes per sample. Clones were read by immunoSEQ multiplex PCR, and TCRdb kept only the in-frame ones, dropping some. The sample comprises about 21,000 clones, less than 85% of which are singletons, and 8% to 9% rests with the top ten. Sequenced material: unsorted PBMCs, taken at the start of antiretroviral therapy. The clonotype originates from a man aged 45-65 years with HIV.

The CDR3 DNA reads TGTGCCAGCAGCTCTACTACAGGGTACCAAGAGACCCAGTACTTC. The encoded protein is CASSSTTGYQETQYF. The V call is TRBV11-2, the J call TRBJ2-5, with a possible D match to TRBD1 (6 bases). V gave up 4 bases and J gave up 0 bases, with 12 bases separating them. CDR1 and CDR2 (germline): SGHAT, FQNNGV. The CDR3 is 15 amino acids.